These 3 T cell receptor beta chains share one sample of origin, sequenced in a study of tumor-infiltrating lymphocytes in primary liver carcinoma. Co-extracting RNA and DNA was done with about 17-31 mg of unsorted bulk tissue as input. Production of TCR beta cDNA used around 0.45 ug total RNA together with a constant-region primer. Library construction for TCR beta comprised three nested multiplex PCR rounds performed with slightly modified ARM-PCR. Use of TRBV1-TRBV30 forward primers with a C-beta reverse primer characterized the first two PCR rounds, which lasted 10 cycles each. MiXCR, applied by TCRdb to the multiplex PCR reads, yields one record per CDR3 protein. The sample records over 100,000 distinct CDR3 sequences, around two thirds being singletons. The sample comprised tumor-adjacent normal liver tissue. These TCRs come from a woman aged 60 to 75 with primary liver carcinoma and hepatitis B virus infection.

On this clonotype: One end of the junction is discordant with germline, which a read error may explain. The gene calls are TRBV11-1 and TRBJ2-3, with 7 bases identical to TRBD2. Germline V gene lookup returns CDR1 SGHAT and CDR2 FQDESV (reference sequence). The CDR3 covers 16 residues. In DNA, the CDR3 is TGTACCAGCAGCTTAGAGGCGGGAGTACGGTCAGATACGCAGTATTTT. Its protein product is CTSSLEAGVRSDTQYF.

Comments on this clonotype: This likely comes from a read error, as the CDR3 has no conserved phenylalanine or tryptophan at its end. The chain carries TRBV2 and TRBJ1-2; D is unclear. V was shortened by 2 bases and J by 6 bases, with 13 bases between the two germline ends. Germline-derived CDR1 and CDR2 are SNHLY and FYNNEI. This CDR3 has 14 residues. The CDR3 spells CASSERSSADGYTL. Here the CDR3 DNA reads TGTGCCAGCAGTGAAAGGTCCTCCGCCGATGGCTACACCCTC.

The V and J genes are TRBV20-1 and TRBJ1-2; 9 nucleotides align to TRBD1. CDR3 size: 16 residues. In germline, CDR1 is DFQATT, CDR2 SNEGSKA (reference sequence). V was pared by 4 bases and J by 4 bases, with 13 bases of the junction left unmatched. The CDR3 protein is CSATQPGTGIGYGYTF. The CDR3 DNA reads TGCAGTGCTACTCAACCCGGGACAGGGATTGGCTATGGCTACACCTTC.